The T cell receptor (beta chain) described here comes from a study of T cells in localized non-small cell lung cancer. Details on this clone: Its antigen remains unknown.

Study results and caveats: Adjacent lung was found to contain a median roughly 60 of the top 100 tumor clones. Tumor trailed uninvolved adjacent lung in T cell clonality, which peaked there.

Libraries were prepared by immunoSEQ multiplex PCR; TCRdb keeps only in-frame clonotypes and omits some of them. The sample lists roughly 77,000 clones, more than 70% occurring once. Sequenced material: peripheral blood, taken before any cancer treatment. This clonotype originated in a woman aged 35-75 years with stage I squamous cell lung carcinoma.

This CDR3 is CASSQQETQYF. In DNA form, the CDR3 reads TGTGCCAGCAGCCAACAAGAGACCCAGTACTTC. This rearrangement joins TRBV4-2 to TRBJ2-5, with D hard to call. The germline V gene encodes CDR1 LGHNA and CDR2 YNFKEQ. Trimming pared 2 bases from V and 2 bases from J, leaving 0 bases between. The CDR3 is 11 residues long.